A single sample gave rise to the 23 T cell receptor beta chains below, sequenced in a study of T cell responses to AZD1222 COVID-19 vaccine (dated by TCRdb to the early 2020s). The time point label on this specimen signifies: baseline before first vaccination. To prepare the library, the immunoSEQ multiplex PCR assay was applied. The clones in this table, taken by TCRdb from immuneACCESS, are in-frame only. Not every clone is retained; where verified, under half of the shortfall comes from an unresolved V gene, and the cause of the rest is unknown. Within this sample are 150,000 to 200,000 clones, with about 91% of them counted one time only. The ten largest clones take up about 2.5% of the sample. The source was peripheral blood, collected on day 0 of AZD1222 vaccination. The source of these receptors is an adult in good health.

The gene calls are TRBV9 and TRBJ1-6; 8 bases are shared with TRBD1. Germline V gene lookup returns CDR1 SGDLS and CDR2 YYNGEE. This CDR3 comprises 16 residues. V dropped 4 bases and J dropped 7; count of bases not matched to a gene: 10. The CDR3 DNA sequence: TGTGCCAGCAGCAACCAGGGGGCCCCTAGAAATTCACCCCTCCACTTT. Translation gives CASSNQGAPRNSPLHF.

The genes are TRBV15 and TRBJ2-7; D uncertain. V was shortened by 0 bases and J by 5 bases, with 8 bases between the two germline ends. The CDR3 spans 13 residues. Germline CDR1 is LNHNV and CDR2 is YYDKDF (reference sequence). The CDR3 DNA reads as TGTGCCACCAGCAGAGAGCCAGGCCACGAGCAGTACTTC. Protein sequence: CATSREPGHEQYF.

The chain is built from TRBV7-3 and TRBJ2-2; D remains ambiguous. Between the trimmed V and J ends, which lost 2 bases and 6 bases, there was a span of 10 bases. CDR1 is SGHTA, CDR2 FQGTGA, per germline. The CDR3 totals 14 residues. CDR3 sequence (DNA): TGTGCCAGCAGCTTAGACTCACCCCCCGGGGAGCTGTTTTTT. Its translation is CASSLDSPPGELFF. Drawing the rest from reference TRBV7-3 and TRBJ2-2, the complete variable domain is GAGVSQTPSNKVTEKGKYVELRCDPISGHTALYWYRQSLGQGPEFLIYFQGTGAADDSGLPNDRFFAVRPEGSVSTLKIQRTERGDSAVYLCASSLDSPPGELFFGEGSRLTVL.

The rearrangement joins TRBV19 to TRBJ2-6, with D uncertain. V lost 4 bases to trimming and J lost 3 bases, with 16 bases between them. Germline V CDR1 and CDR2: LNHDA, SQIVND (reference sequence). This CDR3 has 17 amino acids. CDR3 in amino acids: CASSTGRSPVGANVLTF. CDR3 DNA: TGTGCCAGTAGTACCGGACGGAGTCCCGTTGGGGCCAACGTCCTGACTTTC.

The rearrangement links TRBV27 to TRBJ1-2; D ambiguous. CDR1 and CDR2 (germline): MNHEY, SMNVEV (reference sequence). The CDR3 runs to 14 residues. V shed 6 bases and J shed 4 bases, with 15 bases lying between them. This CDR3 is CASRGSGFGYGYTF. The CDR3 DNA is TGTGCCAGCAGAGGGTCTGGGTTCGGCTATGGCTACACCTTC.

This chain joins TRBV4-1 and TRBJ2-3, with TRBD2 as a possible D gene (5 bases). The V end was cut by 3 bases, the J end by 5 bases, with 18 bases between. From germline, CDR1 is MGHRA and CDR2 YSYEKL. This CDR3 has 16 amino acids. The CDR3 reads CASSQGPLAREDTQYF. The CDR3 bases are TGCGCCAGCAGCCAGGGCCCTCTAGCACGGGAAGATACGCAGTATTTT.

This chain uses TRBV10-3 with TRBJ1-1; no definite D call. V was cut by 4 bases and J by 1 base, with 7 bases left in between. Germline CDR1 ENHRY, CDR2 SYGVKD. This CDR3 is built from 13 residues. The CDR3 region is CAISVEGNTEAFF. Written as DNA, the CDR3 is TGTGCCATCAGTGTCGAGGGGAACACTGAAGCTTTCTTT.

The chain uses TRBV5-4 and TRBJ1-2, with TRBD1 matching over 7 bases. Germline trimming cut 4 bases from V and 4 bases from J; bases unmatched to any gene: 10. The CDR3 extends over 15 amino acids. The germline gives CDR1 SGHNT, CDR2 YYREEE (reference sequence). The CDR3 DNA reads TGTGCCAGCAGCCTGAACAGGGGTTGGGGCTATGGCTACACCTTC. This encodes CASSLNRGWGYGYTF.

This chain links TRBV6-5 with TRBJ1-3, with 8 positions matching TRBD1. Germline V gene lookup returns CDR1 MNHEY and CDR2 SVGAGI. The CDR3 contains 16 residues. Trimming took 0 bases from V and 4 from J; bases not matched to a gene: 5. Here the CDR3 DNA reads TGTGCCAGCAGTTACTCTCAGGGGGCGTTAGGAAACACCATATATTTT. Amino acid sequence: CASSYSQGALGNTIYF.

The chain joins TRBV3-1 (or the pseudogene TRBV3-2) to TRBJ1-5; D call uncertain. Germline assignment: CDR1 LGHDT and CDR2 YNNKEL (reference sequence). Trimming removed 3 bases at V and 7 bases at J, with 13 bases between. The CDR3 runs 14 residues. Written as DNA, the CDR3 is TGTGCCAGCAGCCATTGGCAGGCGGGGCAGCCCCAGCATTTT. Protein sequence: CASSHWQAGQPQHF.

The gene calls are TRBV14 and TRBJ2-7, with TRBD2 matching over 8 bases. V trimming: 4 bases; J trimming: 1 base; junction bases outside the gene matches: 6. CDR3 length equals 15 residues. The germline CDR1 and CDR2 sequences are SGHDN and FVKESK. The DNA of the CDR3 is TGTGCCAGCAGCCCGAGGGCTAGCGGGTCCTACGAGCAGTACTTC. Amino acid sequence: CASSPRASGSYEQYF.

The chain recombines TRBV6-5 with TRBJ1-3, with unresolved D. The CDR3 contains 15 residues. Germline assignment: CDR1 MNHEY and CDR2 SVGAGI. Trimming stripped 6 bases from V and 3 bases from J, with 15 bases between. The CDR3 protein is CASSLGPFLGNTIYF. Here the CDR3 DNA reads TGTGCCAGCAGCTTGGGTCCGTTTCTTGGAAACACCATATATTTT.

This clone was observed once. The chain uses TRBV6-6 and TRBJ1-2; 9 nucleotides agree with TRBD1. The CDR3 has 14 residues. Trimming removed 2 bases from V and 7 bases from J; junction bases left unmatched: 5. Germline V gene sequence: CDR1 MNHNY, CDR2 SVGAGI (reference sequence). The CDR3 region is CASSYPGQGGGYTF. The CDR3 nucleotides read TGTGCCAGCAGTTACCCGGGACAGGGAGGTGGCTACACCTTC.

The J gene is TRBJ1-5, the V gene TRBV6-6; D is unclear. CDR1 and CDR2 from the germline V gene are MNHNY and SVGAGI (reference sequence). V dropped 2 bases and J dropped 9 bases, with 11 bases sitting between them. The CDR3 is 13 residues long. The CDR3 protein is CASSYGPGLPQHF. CDR3 coding DNA: TGTGCCAGCAGTTACGGTCCTGGTTTGCCCCAGCATTTT.

The CDR3 is CASPPTDNEQFF. The CDR3 DNA reads TGTGCCAGCCCTCCCACAGACAATGAGCAGTTCTTC. This chain uses TRBV6-5 with TRBJ2-1; D ambiguous. V was trimmed by 8 bases and J by 5 bases, leaving 10 bases between them. CDR1 and CDR2 from the germline V gene are MNHEY and SVGAGI. CDR3 length: 12 residues.

The V gene is TRBV28, the J gene TRBJ2-7; D gene uncertain. Trimming took 3 bases from V and 9 from J, leaving 9 bases between them. CDR1 MDHEN and CDR2 SYDVKM come from the germline V gene. This CDR3 is built from 11 residues. The CDR3, as DNA: TGTGCCAGCAGTTTTGGAACAATGCAGTACTTC. It codes for CASSFGTMQYF.

This chain links TRBV27 with TRBJ1-5; 7 bases agree with TRBD1. The CDR3 length is 12 residues. Germline loops: CDR1 MNHEY, CDR2 SMNVEV (reference sequence). V was clipped by 6 bases and J by 6 bases; unmatched bases: 2. This CDR3 reads CASRTGSQPQHF. The CDR3 DNA sequence: TGTGCCAGCAGGACAGGGTCTCAGCCCCAGCATTTT.

The V call is TRBV5-1, the J call TRBJ1-1; 9 bases fit TRBD1. V trimming: 4 bases; J trimming: 8 bases; junction bases outside the gene matches: 15. Germline lookup yields CDR1 SGHRS and CDR2 YFSETQ. This CDR3 region has 16 residues. The CDR3: CASSPETGQGQPEAFF. Here the CDR3 DNA reads TGCGCCAGCAGCCCGGAAACGGGACAGGGCCAGCCAGAAGCTTTCTTT.

The V and J genes are TRBV28 and TRBJ1-1; no reliable D call. The CDR3 runs to 12 residues. The V gene lost 10 bases and the J gene lost 8 bases, with 17 bases spanning the gap. The V gene's germline CDR1 is MDHEN and CDR2 SYDVKM. The CDR3 here is CATIFSVGEAFF. Here the CDR3 DNA reads TGTGCCACCATATTTTCGGTAGGCGAAGCTTTCTTT.

This chain uses TRBV3-1 (or the pseudogene TRBV3-2) with TRBJ1-1; D gene ambiguous. CDR3 size: 16 residues. Per the germline V gene, CDR1 is LGHDT and CDR2 is YNNKEL (reference sequence). Trimming removed 1 base from V and 0 bases from J, with 12 bases in between. The DNA of the CDR3 is TGTGCCAGCAGCCAAGGGGAGGCGTATATGAACACTGAAGCTTTCTTT. The encoded protein is CASSQGEAYMNTEAFF.

This rearrangement joins TRBV9 to TRBJ1-4; the D is unclear. Germline V gene data show CDR1 as SGDLS and CDR2 as YYNGEE. The CDR3 loop spans 15 amino acids. V was cut by 0 bases and J by 3 bases, with 9 bases left in between. The CDR3 coding sequence is TGTGCCAGCAGCGTAGCTGGGCAGCCTAATGAAAAACTGTTTTTT. Translated, it gives CASSVAGQPNEKLFF.

The chain employs TRBV5-1 and TRBJ2-5; 10 positions match TRBD2. The CDR3 contains 16 residues. Germline lookup yields CDR1 SGHRS and CDR2 YFSETQ. The V segment lost 5 bases and the J segment 2 bases; nucleotides outside the gene matches: 9. CDR3 nucleotide sequence: TGCGCCAGCAGTTATTCTAGCGGGAGTGGGCAAGAGACCCAGTACTTC. This codes for CASSYSSGSGQETQYF.

The chain combines TRBV30 with TRBJ1-6; no clear D. The CDR3 has 16 amino acids. V gave up 0 bases and J gave up 0 bases, with 9 bases separating them. CDR1 and CDR2 (germline): GTSNPN, SVGIG (reference sequence). This CDR3 is CAWSVPGSSYNSPLHF. The CDR3 DNA reads as TGTGCCTGGAGTGTACCGGGGAGCTCCTATAATTCACCCCTCCACTTT.